A single sample gave rise to the 3 T cell receptor beta chains below, sequenced in a study of T cells in Graves' hyperthyroidism and ophthalmopathy. What was amplified from RNA transcripts were TCR beta CDR3 regions. The HTBI primer set was used in a first-round RT-PCR of the TCR CDR3. MiXCR, run by TCRdb on the multiplex PCR reads, gives a single entry per CDR3 protein. The table lists approximately 300,000 distinct CDR3 sequences, over 15% of them singletons. Sequenced: blood. The receptors were gathered from a woman aged 55-75 years with Graves' ophthalmopathy.

This clonotype showed up many times. V is TRBV18 and J is TRBJ1-4; D perhaps matches TRBD1 (5 bases). Trimming cost V 4 bases and J 0 bases, with 12 bases left between them. Germline loops: CDR1 KGHSH, CDR2 LQKENI. This CDR3 has 16 residues. The CDR3 loop is CASSLRDLATNEKLFF. CDR3 nucleotide sequence: TGTGCCAGCTCACTCCGGGACCTTGCAACTAATGAAAAACTGTTTTTT.

Comments on this clonotype: One junction end does not reproduce the germline sequence, and a read error may be involved. The V and J genes are TRBV18 and TRBJ2-6, with a possible D match to TRBD1 (6 bases). The length of the CDR3 is 15 residues. Germline lookup yields CDR1 KGHSH and CDR2 LQKENI. The CDR3: CAGSPNRAGANVLTF. The CDR3 DNA reads TGTGCCGGCTCACCTAACAGGGCTGGGGCCAACGTCCTGACTTTC.

This rearrangement joins TRBV7-9 to TRBJ2-1; 12 bases are shared with TRBD2. V trimming: 5 bases; J trimming: 6 bases; junction bases outside the gene matches: 8. Germline V gene data show CDR1 as SEHNR and CDR2 as FQNEAQ (reference sequence). CDR3 size: 16 residues. The CDR3 sequence is CASSRPLAGGSNEQFF. The DNA of the CDR3 is TGTGCCAGCAGCAGACCTCTAGCGGGAGGGTCCAATGAGCAGTTCTTC.